This T cell receptor beta chain was captured by sequencing in a study of cytomegalovirus exposure and HLA in healthy donors (dated by TCRdb to about 2017). The study in broad terms: In an earlier analysis of roughly 500 of the donors, 250 to 300 Gb of sequence data and some 100 million unique TCR beta sequences from roughly 190 million T cells were reported. Among 398 genotyped donors of the cohort, an average of approximately 250,000 unique TCR beta nucleotide sequences were sequenced per donor, around 18% of them non-productive. A later analysis re-examined previously published TCR beta repertoires from more than 600 donors and added high-resolution HLA genotyping to investigate patterns of TCR occurrence. The number of typed donors differed by locus: about 629-630 for A, B, C, DRB1 and DQB1; some 500 for DQA1; approximately 600 for DPA1; and 400 to 480 for DPB1. An earlier analysis of several hundred of the donors applied high-throughput TCR beta sequencing to assess whether each TCR beta V gene segment acted as functional or pseudogenic. Approximately 300 gigabases of sequencing data and roughly 80 million unique TCR sequences made up an early release that covered fewer than 650 HLA-typed donors. The study aimed to test whether signatures of past pathogen exposure could be identified by cataloging public T cell receptors. In a later genetic analysis, genome-wide SNP genotypes for about 55% of the 666 donors were used, and that subset was treated as a discovery cohort. Donor age, sex, ethnicity and CMV serostatus were compiled alongside the repertoire data. The genetic ancestry cluster associated with self-reported Caucasian donors included about 84% of the 398 genotyped donors. Besides the first cohort of 550 to 750 subjects, a separate validation cohort made up of roughly 120 different subjects was used. HLA typing covered class I and class II loci at four-digit resolution. Rather than drawing on any new phenotypic data, the later analysis identified candidate immune exposures from TCR beta sequences and the way those sequences occurred across donors. Because of strong linkage in the cohort, five DR-DQ haplotypes were treated as single units for association and clustering. Every repertoire in the discovery cohort had been generated on one and the same sequencing platform. To predict cytomegalovirus infection status, the study combined high-throughput TCR immunosequencing, statistical association of individual TCRs with disease status, and machine learning. The study profiled the T cell repertoires of fewer than 850 subjects by immunosequencing and related them to cytomegalovirus serostatus. The paper's findings and limits, for the study overall: A further reported finding was that TCR beta sequences accurately predicted the HLA-A and HLA-B alleles for most subjects in the first cohort. Over 15 rarely observed V segments, including chromosome 9 orphons, were excluded from the earlier analysis of approximately 500 of the donors because counts were too low. In the study, about 150 TCR beta chains were listed as associated with cytomegalovirus. Presence/absence analyses assumed roughly uniform sequencing depth across donors, an assumption that may not hold. Some IMGT-functional V segments, including TRBV6-2 and TRBV6-3, could not be told apart with the 87-base-pair reads, so those segments were excluded. In a later analysis, several top co-occurrence clusters were reported to appear linked to parvovirus B19, influenza, CMV and Epstein-Barr virus. A few of the identified cytomegalovirus-associated TCR beta chains were confirmed in vitro to be specific for cytomegalovirus antigens. A later genetic analysis reported fewer N-insertions in productive TCRs among donors in an Asian-associated ancestry cluster than the roughly 700-donor mean. According to the authors, the approach could potentially be generalized to other disease states and immunological phenotypes. In an earlier analysis of more than 450 of the donors, most TCR beta V segments were observed in productive rearrangements about 90% or about 30% of the time, broadly matching IMGT annotations. Because some donors lacked HLA typing at each locus, the association tests relied only on the typed subset. For the cohort, immune exposure information was limited to CMV serostatus. A later genetic analysis associated a missense DCLRE1C variant with V-gene and J-gene trimming of TCR beta chains, and an independent cohort replicated the association. A group of highly shared sequence variants was considered likely to be a technical artifact of the sequencing pipeline. Linkage disequilibrium might explain the correlated functional status among segregating V segments, but an unknown experimental factor could not be excluded. Assigning TCR associations to individual alleles was difficult when HLA alleles, especially DR and DQ, strongly co-occurred. According to a later analysis, most CMV-associated TCR beta chains appeared to be HLA-restricted, and the HLA associations seemed to be driven largely by CMV exposure. The classifier was reported to diagnose cytomegalovirus status with high specificity and sensitivity in both the original and validation cohorts. A later analysis associated about 17,000 TCR beta sequences with specific HLA alleles at a false discovery rate of 0.05. While some public TCRs were present in many individuals, most TCR sequences turned up only very rarely across donors. In a later analysis, TCR association rates were found to vary across HLA loci, with the most associated TCRs seen for DRB1 alleles and the fewest for HLA-C alleles. In this cohort, only TCR beta chains were sequenced, and detectable features were limited by the absence of alpha or paired-chain data. In a later analysis, HLA-associated TCR beta chains were found to be more clonally expanded and to have lower generation probabilities than equally common non-associated chains.

Sequences LNHDA (CDR1) and SQIVND (CDR2) are obtained from the germline V gene (reference sequence). Including the terminal cysteine and phenylalanine, the CDR3 comprises 15 residues. The kept DNA is CDR3 alone, 45 bases in frame from the first base. V lost 2 bases and J lost 0 bases; the stretch between them is 10 bases long. The library was generated by the immunoSEQ multiplex PCR assay. The multiplex PCR relied on a mix of 60 forward primers for TCR Vbeta segments and 13 reverse primers for TCR Jbeta segments. A multiplex PCR assay on genomic DNA amplified the CDR3 region of rearranged TCR beta genes. On the Illumina HiSeq System, the amplified TCR beta libraries were sequenced as 87-base-pair reads. Turning to the authors' computational methods: A later analysis tallied roughly 76 million unique TCR beta chains across the 700 or so repertoires, and around 9.9 million of those chains were shared by two or more donors. To remove PCR and sequencing errors, raw reads were error-corrected and collapsed into unique sequences using a nearest-neighbor algorithm that merged closely related sequences. V, D and J gene segments were assigned by aligning CDR3 sequences to IMGT reference sequences. For a sequence to be retained, a match of at least six nucleotides was required to both a V gene segment and a J gene segment. A rearrangement was called productive if the CDR3 had no stop codons and remained in frame with V and J, and every other rearrangement was called non-productive. CDR3 was defined by IMGT convention, running from the second conserved V-encoded cysteine to the conserved J-encoded phenylalanine. Sequences without an unambiguous match to a single V gene segment were excluded from the earlier analysis of about 600 of the donors. An earlier analysis of 587 of the donors classified V segments as functional when productive rearrangements were above 56.7% and as segregating when the standard deviation between donors was above 5%. A statistical classification framework was built for diagnosing cytomegalovirus status from the catalog of TCR beta chain sequences. V and J gene assignment, in a later analysis, came from comparing TCR nucleotide sequences with IMGT/GENE-DB human TR gene sequences. A later analysis assigned CDR3 sequences and most-parsimonious VDJ recombination scenarios with the TCRdist pipeline. In a later analysis, each TCR beta chain was defined by its CDR3 amino acid sequence together with its V-gene family, and reads lacking a unique V-gene family were excluded. In a later analysis, fewer than 650 highly shared, low-generation-probability nucleotide sequences were removed to address suspected cross-contamination and a sequencing artifact. A later analysis calculated a clonal expansion index for each public chain from normalized within-repertoire ranks of inferred template counts. In a later analysis, generation probabilities were computed with a VDJ recombination model fitted to out-of-frame rearrangements, and the resulting probabilities were checked against IGoR. In a later analysis, TCR-TCR, TCR-HLA and TCR-CMV co-occurrence was scored with hypergeometric tests, and a repertoire-size bias correction was applied to TCR pairs. To estimate false discovery rates, a later analysis permuted the HLA or CMV assignments 20 times. In a later analysis, co-occurring TCRs were grouped using DBSCAN, with TCRdist sequence similarity added in when clustering inside HLA-allele-positive subsets. For co-occurrence clustering, repertoires with fewer than 30,000 or more than 120,000 public chains were excluded, along with four to six repertoires with anomalous nucleotide sharing. TCRdb retrieved this table from immuneACCESS and kept in-frame rearrangements only. Not all clones are present; in checked studies, unresolved V genes account for under half, and no reason is known for the remainder. Clonal size and the V and J genes are those of that table, whereas D and trimming came from the DNA. Within this sample are 200,000 to 250,000 clones, with approximately 84% of them counted one time only. Jointly, the top ten make up 0.55% to 0.7% of the sample.

The cohort comprised some 730 healthy bone marrow donors. All cohort members were sampled while nominally healthy, although unrecorded immune exposures were likely present. The donor was CMV seronegative and belonged to the group of 352 seronegative cohort members. Each donor provided a peripheral blood sample, and peripheral blood mononuclear cells were used for TCR beta sequencing. The Qiagen DNeasy Blood Extraction Kit was used to extract genomic DNA from the blood cell samples. To note about this clone: The antigen this receptor binds is unknown. No quality values exist for individual bases; no much larger clone is one base distant.

The sequence is built from TRBV19 and TRBJ1-1; TRBD1 could be the D gene, as 5 bases match. The sequence was collected from a woman aged 35 to 49 in good health and CMV-seronegative. Sequenced material: PBMCs. The encoded CDR3 is CASSILGRMNTEAFF. The DNA sequence follows: TGTGCCAGTAGTATATTGGGGCGAATGAACACTGAAGCTTTCTTT. Beyond the CDR3, the reference TRBV19 and TRBJ1-1 genes provide the residues; the full variable domain reads: DGGITQSPKYLFRKEGQNVTLSCEQNLNHDAMYWYRQDPGQGLRLIYYSQIVNDFQKGDIAEGYSVSREKKESFPLTVTSAQKNPTAFYLCASSILGRMNTEAFFGQGTRLTVV.